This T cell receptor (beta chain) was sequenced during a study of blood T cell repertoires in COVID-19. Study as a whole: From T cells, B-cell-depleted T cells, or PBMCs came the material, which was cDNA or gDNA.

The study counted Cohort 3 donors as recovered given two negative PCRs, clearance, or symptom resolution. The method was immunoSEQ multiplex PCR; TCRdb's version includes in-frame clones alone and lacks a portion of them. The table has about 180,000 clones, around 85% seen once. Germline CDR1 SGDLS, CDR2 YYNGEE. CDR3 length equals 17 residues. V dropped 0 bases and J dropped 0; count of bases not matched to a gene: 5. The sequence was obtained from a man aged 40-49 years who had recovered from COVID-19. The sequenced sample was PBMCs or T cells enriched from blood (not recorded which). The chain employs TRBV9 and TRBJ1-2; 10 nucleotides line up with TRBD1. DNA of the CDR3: TGTGCCAGCAGCGTAGATTGGGGACAGGGGACTAACTATGGCTACACCTTC. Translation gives CASSVDWGQGTNYGYTF.